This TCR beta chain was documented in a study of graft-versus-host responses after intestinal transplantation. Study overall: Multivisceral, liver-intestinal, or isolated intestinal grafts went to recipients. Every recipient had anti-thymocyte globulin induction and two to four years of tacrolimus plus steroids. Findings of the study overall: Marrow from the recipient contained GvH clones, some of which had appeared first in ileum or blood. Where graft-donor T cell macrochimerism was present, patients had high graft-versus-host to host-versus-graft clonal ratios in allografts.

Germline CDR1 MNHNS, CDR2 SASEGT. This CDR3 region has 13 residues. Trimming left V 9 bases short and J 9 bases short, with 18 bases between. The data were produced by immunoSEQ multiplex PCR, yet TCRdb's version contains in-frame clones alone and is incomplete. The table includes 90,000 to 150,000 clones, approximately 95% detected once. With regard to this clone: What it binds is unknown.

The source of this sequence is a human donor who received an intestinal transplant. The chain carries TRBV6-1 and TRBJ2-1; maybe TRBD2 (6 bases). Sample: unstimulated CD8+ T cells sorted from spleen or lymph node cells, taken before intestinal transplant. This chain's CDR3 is CASPSLRGLEQFF. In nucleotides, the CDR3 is TGTGCCAGTCCCTCCCTCCGGGGACTTGAGCAGTTCTTC.